This TCR beta chain was recorded in a study of T cell changes during pregnancy in multiple sclerosis. In germline, CDR1 is MNHNY, CDR2 SVGAGI (reference sequence). Deletions cut 6 bases from V and 0 bases from J, with 8 bases between. The CDR3 totals 14 residues. Only in-frame clones appear in the TCRdb table, and some are missing; sequencing was by immunoSEQ multiplex PCR. Among 60,000 to 70,000 clones listed, 91% were seen once. The source of this sequence is a female donor in good health, enrolled as a control in a pregnancy study. Specimen: peripheral blood, collected in the third trimester of pregnancy. V and J are TRBV6-6 and TRBJ1-4; no definite D call. The CDR3 loop reads CASRDIATNEKLFF. The CDR3 DNA is TGTGCCAGCAGAGACATTGCAACTAATGAAAAACTGTTTTTT.